This T cell receptor (beta chain) was documented in a study of blood T cell repertoires in COVID-19. Whole-study context: From the United States, Italy and Spain came samples of acute and convalescent COVID-19. The analysed material was cDNA or gDNA that came from T cells, B-cell-depleted T cells, or PBMCs.

V lost 7 bases to trimming and J lost 2 bases; unmatched junction nucleotides: 3. The CDR3 runs 13 residues. Looked up from germline, CDR1 is SNHLY and CDR2 is FYNNEI. Per the authors' pipeline: Reference gene primer amplification in the assay estimated nucleated cell counts. Produced via immunoSEQ multiplex PCR; TCRdb's table is partial and in-frame only. The V and J calls and clone size are taken from that table; D and trimming were inferred from the DNA. The sample carries about 250,000 clones, 86% recorded once. Followed over time, Seattle patients had been enrolled while infection was active. Sequenced material: peripheral blood. This TCR derives from a woman over 75 with COVID-19, enrolled during active disease. The chain recombines TRBV2 with TRBJ1-2; 8 nucleotides align to TRBD1. CDR3 coding DNA: TGTGCCAGCAAACAGGGGGTAAACTATGGCTACACCTTC. This sequence encodes CASKQGVNYGYTF.